This T cell receptor (beta chain) was recorded in a study of monozygotic twins with inflammatory bowel disease (dated by TCRdb to 2018 to 2020). Study-wide context: The complete study included about 28 monozygotic twin pairs: 19 IBD-discordant Danish pairs and nine German pairs, of which four were IBD-concordant and five were IBD-discordant. Disease-associated traits were sought mainly through comparisons between IBD patients and their genetically identical healthy co-twins within discordant pairs. Each individual had, on average, about 151 000 unique TCRalpha sequences and 181 000 unique TCRbeta sequences available for analysis.

The study at large found these results: Because patients were on differing immunosuppressive treatments, the repertoires may have picked up extra background noise and inter-individual variability. Concordant and discordant twins showed no difference in repertoire similarity, possibly because of limited statistical power. Fewer clonotypes were shared with other individuals by IBD patients than by healthy twins, most markedly in patients showing signs of disease activity. No single strong signal or clonotype linked to IBD turned up in the results, so the idea that one exists was not supported. The analysis was unable to tell apart different T cell subtypes. A decrease in TCRbeta repertoire diversity, as measured by inverse Simpson index, was observed in IBD patients compared with their healthy co-twins.

From each donor, a roughly 2.3 ml peripheral blood sample was collected into PAXgene tubes and stored at -80 degrees C. Total RNA was isolated from whole blood with the PAXgene blood miRNA kit on an automated QIAcube, without T cell sorting. Peripheral blood from monozygotic twin pairs who were concordant or discordant for inflammatory bowel disease underwent deep TCRalpha and TCRbeta repertoire profiling using unique molecular barcoding. For every twin pair, smoking habits were documented, and each individual was categorised as a current, former or never smoker. CDR3 length: 14 amino acids, cysteine to phenylalanine. No DNA has been recorded. In the germline V gene, CDR1 corresponds to SGHTA and CDR2 to FQGNSA. With respect to this clonotype: The target of this receptor is not known.

The method behind the library was 5' RACE. Preparation of each TCR library used approximately 3,500 ng of total RNA. cDNA was synthesized with SMARTScribe reverse transcriptase in eight separate reactions per sample. During cDNA synthesis, template switching introduced unique molecular identifiers that contained a 6-nucleotide sample barcode. Amplification of TCRalpha and TCRbeta cDNA involved two nested PCRs of about 15 and 9 cycles, and each PCR was followed by bead purification. Before amplification, cDNA was treated with uracil DNA-glycosylase and purified using the QIAquick PCR purification kit. In the second PCR, Illumina TruSeq-compatible adapters and sample-specific barcodes were added. Library quality and concentration were assessed using TapeStation and Qubit, and 5 to 6 ng of each library was pooled. The pooled libraries were sequenced with 2 x 100 bp reads and custom sequencing primers on an Illumina HiSeq2500 single-index Rapid Run. On the study's bioinformatics: MiGEC version 1.2.6 was used for UMI-based consensus assembly, which corrected PCR and sequencing errors. MiXCR version 2.1.1 handled V(D)J alignment, clonotype assembly and CDR3 extraction. To normalise gene usage, clonotype sharing and MAIT/NKT TCR abundance, the analysis used the top 1000, 10 000 and 20 000 clonotypes per sample. After downsampling to 27 000 UMIs, diversity was calculated as the inverse Simpson index using the vegan R package. Paired Mann-Whitney U tests were applied to discordant twin pairs, and Benjamini-Hochberg correction was used for multiple testing. Through TCRdb reprocessing, the reads give one entry per CDR3 protein sequence; DNA is omitted. TCRdb's processing, not the authors' own work, is the source of the V and J calls. The sample table holds over 150,000 distinct CDR3 sequences. The top ten hold roughly 2.3% of the sample.

The sequence derives from a human donor with ulcerative colitis or Crohn's disease, or a healthy co-twin of an affected twin (not recorded which). The sequence joins TRBV7-2 to TRBJ2-1; with no DNA, the TCRdb D assignment of TRBD1 cannot be verified. The specimen was blood. CDR3 region: CASSQLVVGAEQFF. Beyond the CDR3, the reference TRBV7-2 and TRBJ2-1 genes provide the residues; the full variable domain reads: GAGVSQSPSNKVTEKGKDVELRCDPISGHTALYWYRQSLGQGLEFLIYFQGNSAPDKSGLPSDRFSAERTGGSVSTLTIQRTQQEDSAVYLCASSQLVVGAEQFFGPGTRLTVL.